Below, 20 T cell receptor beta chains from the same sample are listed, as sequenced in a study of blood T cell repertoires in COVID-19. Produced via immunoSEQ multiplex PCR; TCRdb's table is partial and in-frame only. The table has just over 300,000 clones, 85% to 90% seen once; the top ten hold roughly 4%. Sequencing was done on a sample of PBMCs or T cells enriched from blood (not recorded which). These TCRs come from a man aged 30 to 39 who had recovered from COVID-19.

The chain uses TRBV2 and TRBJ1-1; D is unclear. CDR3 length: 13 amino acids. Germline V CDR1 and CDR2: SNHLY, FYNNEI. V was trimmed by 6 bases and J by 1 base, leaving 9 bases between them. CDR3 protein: CASRETGNTEAFF. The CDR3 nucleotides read TGTGCCAGCAGGGAGACGGGGAACACTGAAGCTTTCTTT.

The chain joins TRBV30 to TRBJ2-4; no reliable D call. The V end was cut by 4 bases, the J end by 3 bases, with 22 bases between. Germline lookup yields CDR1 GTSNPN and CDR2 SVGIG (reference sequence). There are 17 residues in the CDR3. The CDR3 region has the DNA TGTGCCTGGATGTCGGGTTTGCCGGGTATAAGCAAAAACATTCAGTACTTC. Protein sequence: CAWMSGLPGISKNIQYF.

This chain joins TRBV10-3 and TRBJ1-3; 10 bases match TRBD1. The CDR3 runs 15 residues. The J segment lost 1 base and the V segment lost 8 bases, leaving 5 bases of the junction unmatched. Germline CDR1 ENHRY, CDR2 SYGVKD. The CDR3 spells CAIGTGVPSGNTIYF. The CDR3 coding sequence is TGTGCCATCGGGACAGGGGTACCTTCTGGAAACACCATATATTTT.

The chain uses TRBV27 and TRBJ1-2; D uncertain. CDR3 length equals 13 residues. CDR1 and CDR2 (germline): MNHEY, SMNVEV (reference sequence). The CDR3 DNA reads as TGTGCTAGCGCATACCTGGGGAGCTATGGCTACACCTTC. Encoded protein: CASAYLGSYGYTF.

CDR3 protein: CASSAFDRGLSSYNSPLHF. CDR3 DNA: TGCGCCAGCAGTGCCTTTGACAGGGGGCTGAGCTCCTATAATTCACCCCTCCACTTT. The chain carries TRBV10-2 and TRBJ1-6; TRBD1 matches 10 bases. The CDR3 runs 19 residues. Trimming at V came to 4 bases and at J to 0 bases, leaving 9 bases not matched to a gene. The germline CDR1 and CDR2 sequences are WSHSY and SAAADI.

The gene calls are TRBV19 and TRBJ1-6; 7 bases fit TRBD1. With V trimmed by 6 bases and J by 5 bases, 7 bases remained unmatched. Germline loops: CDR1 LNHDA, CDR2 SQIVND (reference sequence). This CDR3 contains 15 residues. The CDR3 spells CASREGQFNNSPLHF. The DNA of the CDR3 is TGTGCCAGTAGAGAGGGACAGTTTAATAATTCACCCCTCCACTTT. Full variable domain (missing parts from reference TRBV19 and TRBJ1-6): DGGITQSPKYLFRKEGQNVTLSCEQNLNHDAMYWYRQDPGQGLRLIYYSQIVNDFQKGDIAEGYSVSREKKESFPLTVTSAQKNPTAFYLCASREGQFNNSPLHFGNGTRLTVT.

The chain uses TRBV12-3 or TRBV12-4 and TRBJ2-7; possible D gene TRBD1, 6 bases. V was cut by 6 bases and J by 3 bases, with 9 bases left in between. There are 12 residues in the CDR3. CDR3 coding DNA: TGTGCCAGCAGCCCAGGGGTCTACGAGCAGTACTTC. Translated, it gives CASSPGVYEQYF.

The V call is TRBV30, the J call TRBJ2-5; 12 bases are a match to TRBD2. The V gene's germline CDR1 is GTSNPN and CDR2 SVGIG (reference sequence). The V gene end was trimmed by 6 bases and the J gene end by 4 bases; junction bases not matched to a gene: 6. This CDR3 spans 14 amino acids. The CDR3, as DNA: TGTGCCTGCTTACTAGCGGGGGGCGGAGAGACCCAGTACTTC. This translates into CACLLAGGGETQYF.

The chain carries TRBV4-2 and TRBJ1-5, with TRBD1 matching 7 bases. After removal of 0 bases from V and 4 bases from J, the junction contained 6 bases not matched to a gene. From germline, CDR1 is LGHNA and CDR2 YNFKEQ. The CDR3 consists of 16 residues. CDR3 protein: CASSQDPGQVNQPQHF. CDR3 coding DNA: TGTGCCAGCAGCCAAGATCCCGGACAGGTTAATCAGCCCCAGCATTTT.

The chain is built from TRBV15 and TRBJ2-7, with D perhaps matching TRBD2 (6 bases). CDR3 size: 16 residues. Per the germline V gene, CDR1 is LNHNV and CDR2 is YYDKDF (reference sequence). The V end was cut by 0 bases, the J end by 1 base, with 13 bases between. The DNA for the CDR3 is TGTGCCACCAGCAGAGAGCGGGGAACGGGTTCCTACGAGCAGTACTTC. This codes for CATSRERGTGSYEQYF.

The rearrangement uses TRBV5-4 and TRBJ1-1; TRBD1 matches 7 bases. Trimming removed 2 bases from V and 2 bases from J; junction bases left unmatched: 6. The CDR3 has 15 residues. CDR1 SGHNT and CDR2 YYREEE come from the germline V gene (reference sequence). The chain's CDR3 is CASSLGGTANTEAFF. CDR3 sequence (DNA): TGTGCCAGCAGCTTAGGGGGGACAGCCAACACTGAAGCTTTCTTT.

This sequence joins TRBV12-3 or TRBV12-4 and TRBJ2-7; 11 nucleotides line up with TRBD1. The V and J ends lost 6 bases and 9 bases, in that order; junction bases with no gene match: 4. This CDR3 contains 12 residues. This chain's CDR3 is CASRAGQGVQYF. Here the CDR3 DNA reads TGTGCCAGCAGGGCGGGACAGGGGGTGCAGTACTTC.

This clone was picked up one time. CDR3 sequence: CASTTRGGGEQYF. The CDR3 DNA sequence: TGTGCCAGCACCACGAGAGGGGGCGGCGAGCAGTACTTC. The chain joins TRBV12-3 or TRBV12-4 to TRBJ2-7; the match to TRBD1 covers 7 bases. Losses at the gene ends were 7 bases for V and 6 bases for J; bases not matched to a gene: 9. The CDR3 has 13 residues.

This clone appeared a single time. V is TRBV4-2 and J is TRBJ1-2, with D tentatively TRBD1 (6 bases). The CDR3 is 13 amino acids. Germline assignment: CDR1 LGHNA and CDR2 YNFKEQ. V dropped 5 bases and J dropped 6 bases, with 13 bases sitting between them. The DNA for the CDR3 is TGTGCCAGCAGCGTACAGGGAAGCGATGGCTACACCTTC. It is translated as CASSVQGSDGYTF.

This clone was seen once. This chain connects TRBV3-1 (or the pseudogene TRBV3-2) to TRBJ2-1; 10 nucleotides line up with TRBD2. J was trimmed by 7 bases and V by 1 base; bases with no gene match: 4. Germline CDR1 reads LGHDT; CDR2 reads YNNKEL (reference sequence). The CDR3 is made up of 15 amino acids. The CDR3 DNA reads TGTGCCAGCAGCCAAGGAGCGGGGGGGGTGAATGAGCAGTTCTTC. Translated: CASSQGAGGVNEQFF.

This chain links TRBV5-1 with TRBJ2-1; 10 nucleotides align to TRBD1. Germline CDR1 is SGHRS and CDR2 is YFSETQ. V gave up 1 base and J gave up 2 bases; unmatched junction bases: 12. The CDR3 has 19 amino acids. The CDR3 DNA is TGCGCCAGCAGCTTGACGACAGGGGGCGTCCGGGCCACCTACAATGAGCAGTTCTTC. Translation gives CASSLTTGGVRATYNEQFF.

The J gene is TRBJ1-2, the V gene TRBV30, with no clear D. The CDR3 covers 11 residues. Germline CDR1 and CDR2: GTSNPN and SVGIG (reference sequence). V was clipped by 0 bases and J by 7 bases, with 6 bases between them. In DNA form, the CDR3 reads TGTGCCTGGAGTGTTGAGGGTGGCTACACCTTC. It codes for CAWSVEGGYTF.

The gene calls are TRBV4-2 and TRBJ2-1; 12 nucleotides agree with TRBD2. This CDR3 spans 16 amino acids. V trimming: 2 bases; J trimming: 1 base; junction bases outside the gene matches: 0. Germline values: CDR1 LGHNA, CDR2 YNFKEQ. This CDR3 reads CASSQLAGGSYNEQFF. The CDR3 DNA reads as TGTGCCAGCAGCCAACTAGCGGGGGGGTCCTACAATGAGCAGTTCTTC.

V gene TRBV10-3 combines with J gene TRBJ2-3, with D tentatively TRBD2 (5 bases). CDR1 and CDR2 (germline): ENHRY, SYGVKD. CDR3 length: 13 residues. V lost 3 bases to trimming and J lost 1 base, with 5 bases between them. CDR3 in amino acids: CAISDSGTDTQYF. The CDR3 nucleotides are TGTGCCATCAGTGATAGCGGCACAGATACGCAGTATTTT.

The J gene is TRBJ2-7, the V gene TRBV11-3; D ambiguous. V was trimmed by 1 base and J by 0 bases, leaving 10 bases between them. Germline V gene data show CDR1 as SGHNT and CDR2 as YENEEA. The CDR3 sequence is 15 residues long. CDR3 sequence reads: CASSLAWRSSYEQYF. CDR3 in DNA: TGTGCCAGCAGCTTAGCTTGGCGGAGCTCCTACGAGCAGTACTTC.